Below, 26 T cell receptor beta chains from the same sample are listed, as sequenced in a study of blood T cell repertoires in COVID-19. The method was immunoSEQ multiplex PCR; TCRdb's version includes in-frame clones alone and lacks a portion of them. Of roughly 100,000 clones in the sample, 65% to 90% were seen once. The sequenced sample consisted of peripheral blood. These receptors came from an elderly man with acute or convalescent COVID-19.

The chain couples TRBV28 to TRBJ1-3; the D gene is possibly TRBD1 (5 bases). V lost 2 bases, J lost 2 bases, and 7 bases lay in between. Germline CDR1 and CDR2: MDHEN and SYDVKM. CDR3 length: 14 amino acids. The chain's CDR3 is CASSLGGAGNTIYF. Here the CDR3 DNA reads TGTGCCAGCAGTTTAGGGGGGGCTGGAAACACCATATATTTT.

This clone was recorded only once. This chain links TRBV5-1 with TRBJ2-7; TRBD1 might be the D (6 bases). The CDR3 sequence is 14 residues long. Germline V gene sequence: CDR1 SGHRS, CDR2 YFSETQ. Between the trimmed V and J ends, which lost 0 bases and 2 bases, there was a span of 9 bases. CDR3 sequence (DNA): TGCGCCAGCAGCTTGGTAGCAGGGGCCTACGAGCAGTACTTC. Protein: CASSLVAGAYEQYF.

The V and J genes are TRBV6-5 and TRBJ2-7; TRBD1 matches 8 bases. CDR1 MNHEY and CDR2 SVGAGI come from the germline V gene. The CDR3 is made up of 15 amino acids. Trimming took 6 bases from V and 2 from J; bases not matched to a gene: 9. CDR3 residues: CASRGRDRRTYEQYF. CDR3 bases: TGTGCCAGCAGGGGGCGGGACAGGCGAACCTACGAGCAGTACTTC.

CDR3 residues: CASSQDWRQNEKLFF. The DNA of the CDR3 is TGTGCCAGCAGCCAAGATTGGCGGCAGAATGAAAAACTGTTTTTT. The V gene is TRBV4-2, the J gene TRBJ1-4; D uncertain. CDR1 is LGHNA, CDR2 YNFKEQ, per germline. V was clipped by 0 bases and J by 5 bases, with 10 bases between them. This CDR3 contains 15 residues.

In its sample, this clone was seen a few times. The CDR3 sequence is CASEDSRNQPQHF. CDR3 DNA sequence: TGTGCCAGCGAGGACAGCCGCAATCAGCCCCAGCATTTT. This chain connects TRBV6-5 to TRBJ1-5; possibly TRBD1 for D (6 bases). There are 13 residues in the CDR3. Trimming took off 8 bases at V and 2 bases at J, with 10 bases between the two ends. Germline CDR1 is MNHEY and CDR2 is SVGAGI.

The rearrangement links TRBV5-1 to TRBJ2-1, with 10 bases matching TRBD2. V was pared by 4 bases and J by 3 bases, with 4 bases of the junction left unmatched. CDR1 and CDR2 (germline): SGHRS, YFSETQ. The CDR3 sequence is 15 residues long. The CDR3 region has the DNA TGCGCCAGCAGCGCCCTAGCGGGAGTCTACAATGAGCAGTTCTTC. Protein product: CASSALAGVYNEQFF.

This clone occurred a few times. This sequence joins TRBV6-5 and TRBJ2-7, with TRBD1 matching over 7 bases. Germline CDR1 is MNHEY and CDR2 is SVGAGI. The CDR3 totals 14 residues. Germline trimming cut 7 bases from V and 1 base from J; bases unmatched to any gene: 7. CDR3 sequence: CASTSDRASYEQYF. The CDR3 nucleotides are TGTGCCAGCACCAGTGACAGGGCTTCCTACGAGCAGTACTTC.

The chain joins TRBV11-2 to TRBJ2-5, with a weak D call TRBD2 (6 bases). Trimming shortened V by 5 bases and J by 1 base, and 14 bases separated the two germline ends. Germline V lookup: CDR1 SGHAT, CDR2 FQNNGV. The CDR3 contains 15 residues. The CDR3 DNA reads TGTGCCAGCAGCCCCCAGGGAGGAATCCAAGAGACCCAGTACTTC. This gives the protein CASSPQGGIQETQYF.

The chain joins TRBV28 to TRBJ1-2; a weak D match, TRBD1 (5 bases). The CDR3 extends over 14 amino acids. Germline loops: CDR1 MDHEN, CDR2 SYDVKM. V dropped 8 bases and J dropped 1 base, with 14 bases sitting between them. CDR3 in amino acids: CASFRPGLNYGYTF. The CDR3 DNA sequence: TGTGCCAGCTTCCGGCCGGGACTTAACTATGGCTACACCTTC.

The rearrangement joins TRBV29-1 to TRBJ2-6; 8 nucleotides match TRBD1. Germline V gene lookup returns CDR1 SQVTM and CDR2 ANQGSEA. The CDR3 totals 14 residues. The trim removed 5 bases at V and 3 bases at J, leaving 3 bases unmatched. The CDR3 protein is CSVQGADGANVLTF. The DNA of the CDR3 is TGCAGCGTTCAGGGGGCGGATGGGGCCAACGTCCTGACTTTC.

The rearrangement joins TRBV5-1 to TRBJ2-7; 11 bases agree with TRBD1. The V segment lost 4 bases and the J segment 12 bases; nucleotides outside the gene matches: 12. The CDR3 spans 14 residues. Germline CDR1 is SGHRS and CDR2 is YFSETQ. CDR3 sequence (DNA): TGCGCCAGCAGCCCTGGGACAGGGGGGAATTCAGTGTACTTC. Its protein product is CASSPGTGGNSVYF.

The chain is built from TRBV4-1 and TRBJ1-1, with unresolved D. The CDR3 has 13 residues. From germline, CDR1 is MGHRA and CDR2 YSYEKL. Trimming removed 0 bases from V and 7 bases from J, with 9 bases in between. The CDR3 sequence: CASSQDPRFEAFF. CDR3 bases: TGCGCCAGCAGCCAAGATCCGCGGTTTGAAGCTTTCTTT.

This clone was recorded at least ten times. This chain uses TRBV4-1 with TRBJ1-1, with D possibly being TRBD1 (6 bases). The CDR3 spans 14 residues. Per the germline V gene, CDR1 is MGHRA and CDR2 is YSYEKL. The V end was cut by 5 bases, the J end by 7 bases, with 17 bases between. This CDR3 reads CASSSLNRDNEAFF. Written as DNA, the CDR3 is TGCGCCAGCAGCTCTTTAAACCGGGACAATGAAGCTTTCTTT.

This clone was found a few times. This chain connects TRBV5-4 to TRBJ1-1; tentatively, D is TRBD1 (6 bases). This CDR3 has 14 amino acids. V shed 5 bases and J shed 2 bases, with 13 bases lying between them. The germline V gene has CDR1 SGHNT and CDR2 YYREEE (reference sequence). In DNA form, the CDR3 reads TGTGCCAGCAGGCTTTCACAGGGTAACACTGAAGCTTTCTTT. This codes for CASRLSQGNTEAFF.

The chain recombines TRBV4-2 with TRBJ1-2, with D tentatively TRBD1 (5 bases). This CDR3 spans 16 amino acids. Between the trimmed V and J ends, which lost 0 bases and 2 bases, there was a span of 13 bases. Germline CDR1 LGHNA, CDR2 YNFKEQ. CDR3 nucleotides: TGTGCCAGCAGCCAAGATTGGGGCCCCAAGAACTATGGCTACACCTTC. Protein product: CASSQDWGPKNYGYTF.

This clone has a handful of counts. The rearrangement links TRBV20-1 to TRBJ2-1; D is ambiguous. From germline, CDR1 is DFQATT and CDR2 SNEGSKA (reference sequence). CDR3 length: 11 amino acids. V was clipped by 4 bases and J by 9 bases, with 10 bases between them. This CDR3 reads CSANRFGEQFF. CDR3 bases: TGCAGTGCTAACAGATTCGGTGAGCAGTTCTTC.

This CDR3 reads CASRFSGTGGQNIQYF. CDR3 in DNA: TGTGCCAGCAGATTTTCCGGGACAGGGGGACAAAACATTCAGTACTTC. The chain carries TRBV7-2 and TRBJ2-4; 11 bases agree with TRBD1. The germline CDR1 and CDR2 sequences are SGHTA and FQGNSA. The CDR3 has 16 residues. Trimming took 6 bases from V and 5 from J; bases not matched to a gene: 9.

The rearrangement joins TRBV5-5 to TRBJ1-1; D possibly corresponds to TRBD1 (5 bases). Germline CDR1 reads SGHKS; CDR2 reads YYEKEE (reference sequence). This CDR3 is built from 14 residues. V was clipped by 5 bases and J by 1 base, with 12 bases between them. The CDR3, as DNA: TGTGCCAGCAGGCGGGGACGGGAGAACACTGAAGCTTTCTTT. Its protein is CASRRGRENTEAFF.

The rearrangement links TRBV5-1 to TRBJ2-7; maybe TRBD2 (5 bases). CDR1 is SGHRS and CDR2 is YFSETQ in the germline V gene. This CDR3 has 16 residues. Trimming pared 4 bases from V and 2 bases from J, leaving 19 bases between. Here the CDR3 DNA reads TGCGCCAGCAGCCTACTGTTTCGGACTTCGGCCTACGAGCAGTACTTC. As protein: CASSLLFRTSAYEQYF.

The V and J genes are TRBV4-1 and TRBJ2-3, with D perhaps matching TRBD2 (5 bases). The CDR3 contains 15 residues. Trimming pared 3 bases from V and 0 bases from J, leaving 10 bases between. Germline CDR1 is MGHRA and CDR2 is YSYEKL. In nucleotides, the CDR3 is TGCGCCAGCAGCCATACGGGAAAAAGCACAGATACGCAGTATTTT. Translation: CASSHTGKSTDTQYF.

The count of this clone is one. The chain is built from TRBV5-1 and TRBJ2-1, with TRBD1 matching over 10 bases. From germline, CDR1 is SGHRS and CDR2 YFSETQ. CDR3 length: 17 residues. The V gene end was trimmed by 5 bases and the J gene end by 7 bases; junction bases not matched to a gene: 15. Here the CDR3 DNA reads TGCGCCAGCAGTACCACTGGGCGGGACAGGGGCCCTAATGAGCAGTTCTTC. Its translation is CASSTTGRDRGPNEQFF.

This chain connects TRBV19 to TRBJ1-5, with TRBD1 identical over 7 bases. Germline CDR1 and CDR2: LNHDA and SQIVND (reference sequence). The CDR3 contains 15 residues. The ends lost 2 bases at V and 5 bases at J; junction bases unmatched: 6. The CDR3 here is CASSIFSTGDQPQHF. DNA for the CDR3: TGTGCCAGTAGTATATTCTCCACAGGGGATCAGCCCCAGCATTTT.

The rearrangement joins TRBV5-1 to TRBJ2-6, with 11 bases lining up with TRBD2. Germline CDR1 SGHRS, CDR2 YFSETQ. The ends lost 4 bases at V and 1 base at J; junction bases unmatched: 7. The CDR3 runs to 18 residues. The chain's CDR3 is CASSLTGTSGSGANVLTF. The CDR3 coding sequence is TGCGCCAGCAGCCTGACCGGGACTAGCGGATCTGGGGCCAACGTCCTGACTTTC.

The chain recombines TRBV27 with TRBJ2-1; unclear D gene. V was cut by 6 bases and J by 9 bases, with 15 bases left in between. Germline CDR1 and CDR2: MNHEY and SMNVEV (reference sequence). The CDR3 has 13 residues. The DNA of the CDR3 is TGTGCCAGCAGCATCAGTGAAAGCGCTGAGCAGTTCTTC. Translation gives CASSISESAEQFF.

This chain links TRBV15 with TRBJ2-5; the match to TRBD2 covers 8 bases. Per germline, CDR1 LNHNV and CDR2 YYDKDF (reference sequence). The junction had 4 bases not matched to a gene; V was cut back by 2 bases and J by 2 bases. The length of the CDR3 is 15 residues. Written as DNA, the CDR3 is TGTGCCACCAGCAGACTGGGACTAGGACAAGAGACCCAGTACTTC. This sequence encodes CATSRLGLGQETQYF.

The sample holds one count of this clone. The chain has TRBV18 and TRBJ1-3, with 7 positions matching TRBD1. Per germline, CDR1 KGHSH and CDR2 LQKENI. The junction had 3 bases not matched to a gene; V was cut back by 4 bases and J by 0 bases. This CDR3 contains 15 residues. The CDR3 protein is CASSQQGSSGNTIYF. As DNA, the CDR3 is TGTGCCAGCTCACAACAGGGGAGCTCTGGAAACACCATATATTTT.